These 6 T cell receptor beta chains were sequenced from one sample in a study of blood T cell repertoires in COVID-19. TCRdb's table, derived via immunoSEQ multiplex PCR, lists solely in-frame clones and lacks some. The sample has roughly 40,000 clones; nearly 90% are singletons. Specimen: peripheral blood. The receptors shown here come from a man aged 45-65 years with active COVID-19.

This clone was detected only a few times. This chain connects TRBV2 to TRBJ2-7, with no clear D. CDR3 length: 14 amino acids. The germline gives CDR1 SNHLY, CDR2 FYNNEI. V was clipped by 1 base and J by 2 bases, with 9 bases between them. DNA of the CDR3: TGTGCCAGCAGTGAAGATTCAGTGACCTACGAGCAGTACTTC. Its protein product is CASSEDSVTYEQYF.

This chain connects TRBV3-1 (or the pseudogene TRBV3-2) to TRBJ1-4; 7 bases are shared with TRBD1. The CDR3 has 15 residues. Germline V gives CDR1 LGHDT, CDR2 YNNKEL (reference sequence). V was pared by 4 bases and J by 0 bases, with 2 bases of the junction left unmatched. The CDR3 protein is CASSRRGATNEKLFF. CDR3 in DNA: TGTGCCAGCAGCCGCAGGGGGGCAACTAATGAAAAACTGTTTTTT.

The CDR3 sequence is CASSDPGYGYTF. CDR3 nucleotide sequence: TGCGCCAGCAGCGACCCGGGGTATGGCTACACCTTC. V usage is TRBV5-1 and J usage is TRBJ1-2, with unresolved D. V dropped 4 bases and J dropped 5 bases, with 9 bases sitting between them. The CDR3 extends over 12 amino acids. The V gene's germline CDR1 is SGHRS and CDR2 YFSETQ.

The chain is built from TRBV25-1 and TRBJ1-2; D might be TRBD1 (6 bases). CDR3 length: 13 amino acids. Germline CDR1 MGHDK, CDR2 SYGVNS. The ends were cut back, 4 bases at V and 7 bases at J, with 13 bases in the middle. CDR3 nucleotide sequence: TGTGCCAGCAGTGCCATACAGGGTGGTGGCTACACCTTC. Residues: CASSAIQGGGYTF.

The genes are TRBV19 and TRBJ2-3, with TRBD2 identical over 9 bases. The germline CDR1 and CDR2 sequences are LNHDA and SQIVND (reference sequence). J gave up 2 bases and V 6 bases, and 3 bases lay outside the gene matches. The CDR3 has 14 residues. The CDR3 DNA sequence: TGTGCCAGTAGGCTAGCGGGGTTCACAGATACGCAGTATTTT. Translation gives CASRLAGFTDTQYF.

This clone was seen once. This chain uses TRBV6-5 with TRBJ1-5; TRBD1 aligns across 7 bases. This CDR3 comprises 15 residues. J gave up 2 bases and V 6 bases, and 7 bases lay outside the gene matches. Germline lookup yields CDR1 MNHEY and CDR2 SVGAGI. The CDR3 DNA reads as TGTGCCAGCAGGGGCGAGGGGGCAGGCAATCAGCCCCAGCATTTT. Translated, it gives CASRGEGAGNQPQHF.